The 23 T cell receptor beta chains reported below all come from one sample, sequenced in a study of T cell repertoires in cytomegalovirus infection. One entry per CDR3 protein results from TCRdb running MiXCR on the reads. The top ten hold 10% to 15% of the sample, which has approximately 310,000 distinct CDR3 sequences, approximately 25% seen once. Their antigens are not known. The specimen comprised cultured PBMCs, sampled from culture after CMV antigen stimulation. The receptors derive from a human donor in good health (CMV status not recorded). Some clones in this sample may be carry-over from other donors' samples.

This chain joins TRBV4-1 and TRBJ1-2, with D maybe TRBD1 (5 bases). The CDR3 totals 14 residues. Germline loops: CDR1 MGHRA, CDR2 YSYEKL. Between the trimmed V and J ends, which lost 1 base and 3 bases, there was a span of 9 bases. The CDR3 region has the DNA TGCGCCAGCAGCCAAGTTGGGACCTACTATGGCTACACCTTC. Protein: CASSQVGTYYGYTF.

V usage is TRBV29-1 and J usage is TRBJ2-1; 7 positions agree with TRBD2. CDR3 length: 11 residues. The V and J ends lost 3 bases and 8 bases, in that order; junction bases with no gene match: 1. Germline V gene sequence: CDR1 SQVTM, CDR2 ANQGSEA. The CDR3 loop reads CSVEGGYEQFF. CDR3 DNA sequence: TGCAGCGTTGAGGGGGGGTATGAGCAGTTCTTC.

This clonotype was seen more than once but under ten times. This chain uses TRBV5-6 with TRBJ1-2; possible D gene TRBD1, 5 bases. Germline CDR1 reads SGHDT; CDR2 reads YYEEEE. This CDR3 is built from 14 residues. The V gene lost 5 bases and the J gene lost 3 bases, with 14 bases spanning the gap. The CDR3 DNA reads TGTGCCAGCAGTTATACCGGGACTGACTATGGCTACACCTTC. This sequence encodes CASSYTGTDYGYTF.

This clonotype was found a few times. The CDR3 loop reads CASSGGLVQETQYF. CDR3 in DNA: TGTGCCAGCAGCGGCGGACTAGTCCAAGAGACCCAGTACTTC. J is TRBJ2-5 and V is TRBV7-2; 7 nucleotides match TRBD2. Germline-derived CDR1 and CDR2 are SGHTA and FQGNSA. Trimming cost V 5 bases and J 1 base; bases outside gene matches: 4. The CDR3 has 14 residues.

This chain links TRBV12-3 or TRBV12-4 with TRBJ1-4; D not resolved. CDR3 length: 17 residues. The V and J ends lost 2 bases and 0 bases respectively, with 13 bases between them. DNA of the CDR3: TGTGCCAGCAGTTTAAGGGCCGGGGTGGCAACTAATGAAAAACTGTTTTTT. It yields the protein CASSLRAGVATNEKLFF.

This clonotype showed up just a few times. The rearrangement links TRBV12-3 or TRBV12-4 to TRBJ1-5, with 7 bases aligning to TRBD1. After removal of 6 bases from V and 5 bases from J, the junction contained 7 bases not matched to a gene. The CDR3 runs to 14 residues. The CDR3 nucleotides are TGTGCCAGCAGCCCAGGGGGAGACGATCAGCCCCAGCATTTT. Encoded protein: CASSPGGDDQPQHF.

This clonotype came up a few times. This chain connects TRBV6-2 or TRBV6-3 to TRBJ2-7; 8 bases are shared with TRBD2. CDR1 and CDR2 (germline): MNHEY, SVGEGT. The CDR3 spans 14 residues. With 7 bases clipped from V and 3 bases from J, the junction kept 8 bases outside the gene matches. As DNA, the CDR3 is TGTGCCAGCAAAATTAGCGGGGCCGTCTACGAGCAGTACGTC. It specifies CASKISGAVYEQYV.

This clonotype has a handful of counts. The chain employs TRBV20-1 and TRBJ1-5; perhaps TRBD1 as D (6 bases). V was cut by 6 bases and J by 0 bases, with 12 bases left in between. There are 14 residues in the CDR3. The germline V gene has CDR1 DFQATT and CDR2 SNEGSKA (reference sequence). The CDR3 DNA reads TGCAGTGCCCGGGACATCTATAGCAATCAGCCCCAGCATTTT. Its translation is CSARDIYSNQPQHF.

The gene calls are TRBV5-1 and TRBJ1-6; no clear D. Looked up from germline, CDR1 is SGHRS and CDR2 is YFSETQ. The CDR3 loop spans 16 amino acids. The germline V and J ends were trimmed by 0 bases and 5 bases, with 12 bases remaining between them. Here the CDR3 reads CASSLEPATDNSPLHF. The CDR3 nucleotides read TGCGCCAGCAGCTTGGAACCAGCTACCGATAATTCACCCCTCCACTTT.

This clonotype came up a few times. The chain has TRBV7-2 and TRBJ2-1, with D maybe TRBD2 (6 bases). Germline assignment: CDR1 SGHTA and CDR2 FQGNSA. Trimming removed 2 bases at V and 0 bases at J, with 11 bases between. The CDR3 is 16 amino acids. CDR3 DNA: TGTGCCAGCAGCTTACATTTAGCGGCCTCCTACAATGAGCAGTTCTTC. Translation gives CASSLHLAASYNEQFF.

V gene TRBV28 combines with J gene TRBJ2-7; D is unclear. CDR1 and CDR2 (germline): MDHEN, SYDVKM. The CDR3 totals 14 residues. The germline V and J ends were trimmed by 5 bases and 1 base, with 12 bases remaining between them. CDR3 loop: CASSQQLDSYEQYF. The CDR3 region has the DNA TGTGCCAGCAGTCAACAGCTTGATTCCTACGAGCAGTACTTC.

This clonotype has just a few counts. The chain employs TRBV7-9 and TRBJ1-2; no definite D call. Germline loops: CDR1 SEHNR, CDR2 FQNEAQ (reference sequence). This CDR3 has 14 residues. Trimming removed 3 bases from V and 0 bases from J, with 8 bases in between. For the CDR3, the DNA is TGTGCCAGCAGCTTCGTACAGACTAACTATGGCTACACCTTC. This translates into CASSFVQTNYGYTF.

In its sample, this clonotype was seen once. This chain links TRBV5-1 with TRBJ2-3, with 7 bases lining up with TRBD2. CDR1 is SGHRS, CDR2 YFSETQ, per germline. The CDR3 is made up of 15 amino acids. The junction had 14 bases not matched to a gene; V was cut back by 7 bases and J by 6 bases. The CDR3: CASLQRDFQTDTQYF. The CDR3 region has the DNA TGCGCCAGCCTTCAGCGGGACTTCCAAACCGATACGCAGTATTTT.

The chain combines TRBV9 with TRBJ2-7; no clear D gene. V gave up 0 bases and J gave up 2 bases, with 9 bases separating them. The CDR3 is 14 amino acids. Germline CDR1 and CDR2: SGDLS and YYNGEE. The CDR3 loop reads CASSVGGAPYEQYF. In DNA form, the CDR3 reads TGTGCCAGCAGCGTAGGTGGAGCTCCCTACGAGCAGTACTTC. Filled out from reference TRBV9 and TRBJ2-7, the complete variable domain reads DSGVTQTPKHLITATGQRVTLRCSPRSGDLSVYWYQQSLDQGLQFLIQYYNGEERAKGNILERFSAQQFPDLHSELNLSSLELGDSALYFCASSVGGAPYEQYFGPGTRLTVT.

The chain carries TRBV28 and TRBJ1-2, with D perhaps matching TRBD1 (5 bases). Trimming removed 5 bases at V and 2 bases at J, with 15 bases between. This CDR3 is 15 amino acids long. The germline V gene encodes CDR1 MDHEN and CDR2 SYDVKM. The CDR3 nucleotides are TGTGCCAGCAGTCTTCCGGGACGGATAAACTATGGCTACACCTTC. Residues: CASSLPGRINYGYTF.

The rearrangement links TRBV6-2 or TRBV6-3 to TRBJ2-1; TRBD1 matches at 7 bases. Germline V gene lookup returns CDR1 MNHEY and CDR2 SVGEGT. The V and J ends lost 2 bases and 3 bases, in that order; junction bases with no gene match: 4. The CDR3 has 15 amino acids. CDR3 in DNA: TGTGCCAGCAGTTACGAGGGGGCCGGCTACAATGAGCAGTTCTTC. Amino acids: CASSYEGAGYNEQFF.

This clonotype showed up many times. V gene TRBV7-2 combines with J gene TRBJ2-1; 7 bases are a match to TRBD2. The V segment lost 5 bases and the J segment 2 bases; nucleotides outside the gene matches: 9. Germline V gene lookup returns CDR1 SGHTA and CDR2 FQGNSA. This CDR3 is built from 16 residues. DNA for the CDR3: TGTGCCAGCAGCCCCGGGGGGAGGAGAACCTACAATGAGCAGTTCTTC. Amino acids: CASSPGGRRTYNEQFF.

This clonotype was counted a few times. The J gene is TRBJ1-4, the V gene TRBV11-2, with 7 bases that match TRBD1. CDR3 size: 15 residues. Germline values: CDR1 SGHAT, CDR2 FQNNGV. V trimming: 3 bases; J trimming: 8 bases; junction bases outside the gene matches: 9. The CDR3 bases are TGTGCCAGCAGCTTTCGACAGGGCTGGGAGGAAAAACTGTTTTTT. Its translation: CASSFRQGWEEKLFF.

V is TRBV6-2 or TRBV6-3 and J is TRBJ2-3; TRBD2 aligns across 10 bases. Germline values: CDR1 MNHEY, CDR2 SVGEGT. The CDR3 is 15 amino acids. Unmatched junction bases numbered 4, after V lost 3 bases and J lost 4 bases. CDR3 region: CASSYGLAGADTQYF. CDR3 bases: TGTGCCAGCAGTTATGGGCTAGCGGGGGCAGATACGCAGTATTTT.

The chain links TRBV12-3 or TRBV12-4 to TRBJ1-1, with a possible D match to TRBD1 (5 bases). With 5 bases removed from V and 7 bases from J, the gap between germline ends came to 14 bases. The CDR3 totals 13 residues. The CDR3: CASSLGTKGEAFF. The CDR3 nucleotides read TGTGCCAGCAGTCTCGGGACGAAAGGTGAAGCTTTCTTT.

This clonotype was counted between two and nine times. V gene TRBV12-3 or TRBV12-4 combines with J gene TRBJ1-2; D gene ambiguous. This CDR3 comprises 10 residues. V was cut by 2 bases and J by 8 bases, with 3 bases left in between. CDR3 sequence: CASSLRGYTF. The CDR3 region has the DNA TGTGCCAGCAGTTTACGGGGCTACACCTTC.

The sample holds a few counts of this clonotype. The rearrangement joins TRBV19 to TRBJ2-5; D is perhaps TRBD2 (6 bases). The germline CDR1 and CDR2 sequences are LNHDA and SQIVND (reference sequence). Deletions cut 6 bases from V and 2 bases from J, with 13 bases between. This CDR3 has 14 amino acids. CDR3 region: CASSIGGRQETQYF. CDR3 sequence (DNA): TGTGCCAGTAGCATTGGTGGGAGGCAAGAGACCCAGTACTTC.

There are many counts of this clonotype. This sequence joins TRBV7-2 and TRBJ2-1, with 7 bases that match TRBD2. The germline V gene encodes CDR1 SGHTA and CDR2 FQGNSA. V lost 3 bases and J lost 8; bases outside the gene matches: 7. The CDR3 is 14 amino acids. CDR3 amino acids: CASSLGGSAHEQFF. The CDR3 DNA is TGTGCCAGCAGCTTGGGGGGGTCCGCCCATGAGCAGTTCTTC.